The 12 T cell receptor beta chains in this list originate from one sample, sequenced in a study of blood T cell repertoires in COVID-19. TCRdb's copy holds only in-frame clones and misses some; the assay was immunoSEQ multiplex PCR. The sample consists of some 150,000 clones, 80% to 90% of them appearing once. Material: peripheral blood. The source is an older woman with active COVID-19.

The V call is TRBV5-1, the J call TRBJ2-5, with 8 bases lining up with TRBD2. V was clipped by 0 bases and J by 4 bases; unmatched bases: 2. From germline, CDR1 is SGHRS and CDR2 YFSETQ. The CDR3 is made up of 14 amino acids. CDR3 residues: CASSLVSGRETQYF. The DNA of the CDR3 is TGCGCCAGCAGCTTGGTGAGCGGGAGAGAGACCCAGTACTTC.

The CDR3 sequence: CASSLALGGNTEAFF. In DNA, the CDR3 is TGTGCCAGCAGCTTAGCATTGGGGGGAAACACTGAAGCTTTCTTT. The chain combines TRBV7-2 with TRBJ1-1; D may be TRBD1 (5 bases). This CDR3 is built from 15 residues. The germline gives CDR1 SGHTA, CDR2 FQGNSA. V lost 0 bases, J lost 2 bases, and 10 bases lay in between.

The chain links TRBV7-9 to TRBJ2-3; maybe TRBD1 (5 bases). The CDR3 contains 12 residues. The V gene's germline CDR1 is SEHNR and CDR2 FQNEAQ (reference sequence). Trimming left V 5 bases short and J 4 bases short, with 7 bases between. CDR3 residues: CASSTGPDTQYF. The CDR3 DNA follows: TGTGCCAGCAGCACAGGCCCAGATACGCAGTATTTT.

The chain recombines TRBV7-3 with TRBJ1-2, with a tentative D call TRBD1 (6 bases). The germline V gene has CDR1 SGHTA and CDR2 FQGTGA. Between the trimmed V and J ends, which lost 5 bases and 4 bases, there was a span of 20 bases. This CDR3 spans 16 amino acids. In DNA form, the CDR3 reads TGTGCCAGCAGCCCCCATACAGGGTACCTCGGCTATGGCTACACCTTC. Protein product: CASSPHTGYLGYGYTF.

The J gene is TRBJ2-3, the V gene TRBV7-3; D is unresolved. V shed 5 bases and J shed 2 bases, with 8 bases lying between them. CDR3 length equals 13 residues. Germline V gives CDR1 SGHTA, CDR2 FQGTGA. The CDR3 sequence: CASSPTPTDTQYF. The CDR3, as DNA: TGTGCCAGCAGCCCAACACCCACAGATACGCAGTATTTT.

The chain couples TRBV19 to TRBJ1-1; no reliable D call. The CDR3 loop spans 15 amino acids. Deletions cut 3 bases from V and 2 bases from J, with 13 bases between. CDR1 is LNHDA and CDR2 is SQIVND in the germline V gene (reference sequence). CDR3 in DNA: TGTGCCAGTAGTATGGAGGCGATGTCAAACACTGAAGCTTTCTTT. Translating it yields CASSMEAMSNTEAFF.

The V gene is TRBV3-1 (or the pseudogene TRBV3-2), the J gene TRBJ2-5, with D hard to call. The CDR3 has 13 residues. From germline, CDR1 is LGHDT and CDR2 YNNKEL (reference sequence). Trimming cost V 2 bases and J 5 bases, with 9 bases left between them. CDR3 DNA sequence: TGTGCCAGCAGCCAAATGTCCTCGGAGACCCAGTACTTC. Its translation: CASSQMSSETQYF.

This rearrangement joins TRBV19 to TRBJ2-7, with 7 bases matching TRBD1. The CDR3 is made up of 13 amino acids. Looked up from germline, CDR1 is LNHDA and CDR2 is SQIVND (reference sequence). Trimming cost V 5 bases and J 3 bases; bases outside gene matches: 4. CDR3 sequence: CASSVTGIYEQYF. In nucleotides, the CDR3 is TGTGCCAGTAGTGTGACAGGGATCTACGAGCAGTACTTC.

For the CDR3, the DNA is TGTGCCAGCAGCATTCAAGAGACCCAGTACTTC. It yields the protein CASSIQETQYF. The rearrangement links TRBV6-6 to TRBJ2-5, with D unclear. The CDR3 sequence is 11 residues long. V lost 6 bases and J lost 2, with 4 bases in between. Germline CDR1 MNHNY, CDR2 SVGAGI (reference sequence).

This chain uses TRBV3-1 (or the pseudogene TRBV3-2) with TRBJ2-2, with 7 bases aligning to TRBD1. The CDR3 consists of 15 residues. The J segment lost 3 bases and the V segment lost 0 bases, leaving 1 base of the junction unmatched. Germline values: CDR1 LGHDT, CDR2 YNNKEL (reference sequence). The CDR3 here is CASSQEQGHTGELFF. Here the CDR3 DNA reads TGTGCCAGCAGCCAAGAACAGGGGCACACCGGGGAGCTGTTTTTT.

The CDR3 DNA sequence: TGCGCCAGCAGTGAAACGGCGGCCTGGTACAATGAGCAGTTCTTC. Translated, it gives CASSETAAWYNEQFF. This sequence joins TRBV10-2 and TRBJ2-1; D unresolved. The CDR3 extends over 15 amino acids. In germline, CDR1 is WSHSY, CDR2 SAAADI. V was clipped by 3 bases and J by 4 bases, with 13 bases between them.

The rearrangement links TRBV11-1 to TRBJ1-1; maybe TRBD1 (6 bases). V lost 5 bases and J lost 0, with 10 bases in between. The CDR3 runs to 14 residues. CDR1 and CDR2 from the germline V gene are SGHAT and FQDESV (reference sequence). The CDR3 is CASSDGQMNTEAFF. Here the CDR3 DNA reads TGTGCCAGCAGCGACGGACAGATGAACACTGAAGCTTTCTTT.